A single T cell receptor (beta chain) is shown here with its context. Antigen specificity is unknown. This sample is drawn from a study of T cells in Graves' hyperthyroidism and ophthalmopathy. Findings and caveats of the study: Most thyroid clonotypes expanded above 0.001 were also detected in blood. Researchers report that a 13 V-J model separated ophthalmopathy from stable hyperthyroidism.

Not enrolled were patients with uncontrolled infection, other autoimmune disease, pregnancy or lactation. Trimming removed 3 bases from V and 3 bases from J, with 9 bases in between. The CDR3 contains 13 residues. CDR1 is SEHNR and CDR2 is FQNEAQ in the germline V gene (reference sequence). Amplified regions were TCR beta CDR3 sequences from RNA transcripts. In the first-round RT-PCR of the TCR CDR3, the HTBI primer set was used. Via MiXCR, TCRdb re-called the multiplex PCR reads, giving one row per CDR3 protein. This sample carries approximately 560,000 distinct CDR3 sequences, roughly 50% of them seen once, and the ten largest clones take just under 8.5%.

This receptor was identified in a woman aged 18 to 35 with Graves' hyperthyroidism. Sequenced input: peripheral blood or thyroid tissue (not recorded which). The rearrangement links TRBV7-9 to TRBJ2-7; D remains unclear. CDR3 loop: CASSFTGVYEQYF. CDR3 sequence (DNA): TGTGCCAGCAGCTTTACTGGAGTCTACGAGCAGTACTTC.